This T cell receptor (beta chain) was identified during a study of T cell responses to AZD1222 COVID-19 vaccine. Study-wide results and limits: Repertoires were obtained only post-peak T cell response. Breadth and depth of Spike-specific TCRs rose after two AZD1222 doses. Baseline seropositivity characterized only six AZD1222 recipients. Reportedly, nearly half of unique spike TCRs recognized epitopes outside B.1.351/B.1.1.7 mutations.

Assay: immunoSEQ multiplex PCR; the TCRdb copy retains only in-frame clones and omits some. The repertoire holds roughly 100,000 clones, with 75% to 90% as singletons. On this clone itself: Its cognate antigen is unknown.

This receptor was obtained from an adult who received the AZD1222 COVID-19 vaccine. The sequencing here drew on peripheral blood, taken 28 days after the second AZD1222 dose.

The CDR3, as DNA: TGCGCCAGCAGCTTAGACAGGGTTGCAGATACGCAGTATTTT. This sequence encodes CASSLDRVADTQYF. The chain recombines TRBV5-1 with TRBJ2-3; TRBD1 aligns across 7 bases. This CDR3 is 14 amino acids long. CDR1 and CDR2 from the germline V gene are SGHRS and YFSETQ. J gave up 4 bases and V 2 bases, and 4 bases lay outside the gene matches. The variable domain in full, completed from reference TRBV5-1 and TRBJ2-3, reads KAGVTQTPRYLIKTRGQQVTLSCSPISGHRSVSWYQQTPGQGLQFLFEYFSETQRNKGNFPGRFSGRQFSNSRSEMNVSTLELGDSALYLCASSLDRVADTQYFGPGTRLTVL.